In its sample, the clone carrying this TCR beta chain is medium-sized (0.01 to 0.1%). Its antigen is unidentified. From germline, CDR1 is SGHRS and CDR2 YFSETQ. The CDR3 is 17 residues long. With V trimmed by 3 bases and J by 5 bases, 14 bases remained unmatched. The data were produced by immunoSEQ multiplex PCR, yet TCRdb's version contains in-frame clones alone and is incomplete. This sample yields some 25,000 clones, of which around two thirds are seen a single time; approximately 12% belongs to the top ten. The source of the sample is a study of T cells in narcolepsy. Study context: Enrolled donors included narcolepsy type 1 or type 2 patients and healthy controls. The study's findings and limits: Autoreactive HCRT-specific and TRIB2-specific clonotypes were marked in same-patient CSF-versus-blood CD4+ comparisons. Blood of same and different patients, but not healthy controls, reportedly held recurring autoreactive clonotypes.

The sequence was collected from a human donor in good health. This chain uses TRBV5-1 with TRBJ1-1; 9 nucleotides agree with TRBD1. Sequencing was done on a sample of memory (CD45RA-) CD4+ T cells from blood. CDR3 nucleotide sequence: TGCGCCAGCAGCTGGACTTCACCCAGGGGGACAGGGACTGAAGCTTTCTTT. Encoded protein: CASSWTSPRGTGTEAFF.